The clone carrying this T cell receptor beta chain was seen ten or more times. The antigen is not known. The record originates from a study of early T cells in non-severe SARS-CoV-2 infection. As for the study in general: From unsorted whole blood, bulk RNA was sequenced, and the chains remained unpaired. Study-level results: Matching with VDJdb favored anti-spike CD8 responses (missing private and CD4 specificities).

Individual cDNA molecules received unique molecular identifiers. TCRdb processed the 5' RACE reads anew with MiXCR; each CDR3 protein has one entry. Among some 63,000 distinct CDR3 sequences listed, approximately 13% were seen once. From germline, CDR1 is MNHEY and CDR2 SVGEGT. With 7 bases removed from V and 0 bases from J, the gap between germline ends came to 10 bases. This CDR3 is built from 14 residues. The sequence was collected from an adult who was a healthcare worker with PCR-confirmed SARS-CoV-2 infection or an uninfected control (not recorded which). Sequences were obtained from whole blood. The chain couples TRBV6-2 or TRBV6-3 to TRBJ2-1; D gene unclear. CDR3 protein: CASNGLSSYNEQFF. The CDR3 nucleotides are TGTGCCAGCAACGGGCTGAGCTCCTACAATGAGCAGTTCTTC.